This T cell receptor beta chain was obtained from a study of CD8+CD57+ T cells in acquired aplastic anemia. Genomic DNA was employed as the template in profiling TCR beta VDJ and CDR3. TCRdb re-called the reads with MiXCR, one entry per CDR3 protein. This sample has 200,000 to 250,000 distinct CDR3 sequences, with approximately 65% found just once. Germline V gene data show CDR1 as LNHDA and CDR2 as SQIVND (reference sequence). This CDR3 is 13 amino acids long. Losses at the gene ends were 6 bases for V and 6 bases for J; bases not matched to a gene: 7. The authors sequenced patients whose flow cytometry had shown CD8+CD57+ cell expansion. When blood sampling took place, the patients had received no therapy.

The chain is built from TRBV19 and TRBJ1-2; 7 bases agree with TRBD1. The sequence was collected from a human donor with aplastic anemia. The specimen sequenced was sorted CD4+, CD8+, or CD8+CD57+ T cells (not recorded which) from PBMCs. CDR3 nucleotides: TGTGCCAGTAGCAGACAGGGTTTGAATGGCTACACCTTC. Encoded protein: CASSRQGLNGYTF.